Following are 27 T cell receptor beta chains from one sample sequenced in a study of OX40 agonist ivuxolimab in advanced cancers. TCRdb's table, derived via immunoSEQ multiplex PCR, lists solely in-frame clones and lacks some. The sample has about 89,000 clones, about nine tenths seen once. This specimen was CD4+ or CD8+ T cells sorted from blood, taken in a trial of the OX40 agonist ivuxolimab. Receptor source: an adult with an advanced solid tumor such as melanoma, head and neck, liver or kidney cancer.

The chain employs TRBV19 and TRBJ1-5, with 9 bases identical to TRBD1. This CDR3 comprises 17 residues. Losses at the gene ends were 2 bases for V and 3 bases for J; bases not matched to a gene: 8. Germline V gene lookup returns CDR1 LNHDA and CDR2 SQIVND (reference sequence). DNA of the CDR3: TGTGCCAGTAGTATACCCCCCGGGACAGGGTTCAATCAGCCCCAGCATTTT. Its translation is CASSIPPGTGFNQPQHF.

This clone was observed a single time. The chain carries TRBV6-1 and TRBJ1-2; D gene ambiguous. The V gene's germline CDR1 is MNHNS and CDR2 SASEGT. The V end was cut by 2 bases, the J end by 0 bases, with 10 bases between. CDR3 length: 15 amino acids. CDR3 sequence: CASSETQWANYGYTF. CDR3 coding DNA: TGTGCCAGCAGTGAAACGCAGTGGGCTAACTATGGCTACACCTTC.

The DNA of the CDR3 is TGCGCCAGCAGCTTGGTACAGGGGAACGGAAACACCATATATTTT. Encoded protein: CASSLVQGNGNTIYF. The chain couples TRBV5-1 to TRBJ1-3, with 7 bases aligning to TRBD1. V shed 0 bases and J 4 bases; nucleotides not matched to a gene: 4. The CDR3 is 15 residues long. The germline V gene has CDR1 SGHRS and CDR2 YFSETQ.

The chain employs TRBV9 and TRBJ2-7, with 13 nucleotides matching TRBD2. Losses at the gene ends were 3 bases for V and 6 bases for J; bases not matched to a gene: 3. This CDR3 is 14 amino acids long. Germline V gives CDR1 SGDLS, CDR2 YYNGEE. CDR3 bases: TGTGCCAGCAGCGGGGGACTAGCGGGAACCGAGCAGTACTTC. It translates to CASSGGLAGTEQYF.

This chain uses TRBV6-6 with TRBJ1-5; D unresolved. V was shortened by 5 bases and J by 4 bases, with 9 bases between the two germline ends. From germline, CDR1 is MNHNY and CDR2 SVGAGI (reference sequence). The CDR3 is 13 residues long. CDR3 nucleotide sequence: TGTGCCAGCAGTCCCCACAGTAATCAGCCCCAGCATTTT. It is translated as CASSPHSNQPQHF.

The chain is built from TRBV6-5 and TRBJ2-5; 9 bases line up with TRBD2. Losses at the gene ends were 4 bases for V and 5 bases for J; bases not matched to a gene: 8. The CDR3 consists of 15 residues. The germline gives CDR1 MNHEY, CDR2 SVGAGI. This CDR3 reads CASSSSGASWETQYF. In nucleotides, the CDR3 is TGTGCCAGCAGTTCTAGCGGGGCGAGCTGGGAGACCCAGTACTTC.

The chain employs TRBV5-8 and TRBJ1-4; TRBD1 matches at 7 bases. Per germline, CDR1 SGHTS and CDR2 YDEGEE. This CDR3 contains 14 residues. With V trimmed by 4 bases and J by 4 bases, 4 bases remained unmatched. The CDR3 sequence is CASSLGQFNEKLFF. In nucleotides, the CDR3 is TGTGCCAGCAGCCTGGGACAGTTTAATGAAAAACTGTTTTTT. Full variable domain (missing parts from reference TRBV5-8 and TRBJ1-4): EAGVTQSPTHLIKTRGQQATLRCSPISGHTSVYWYQQALGLGLQFLLWYDEGEERNRGNFPPRFSGRQFPNYSSELNVNALELEDSALYLCASSLGQFNEKLFFGSGTQLSVL.

Here the CDR3 reads CASSQSNSNIQYF. CDR3 coding DNA: TGCGCCAGCAGTCAATCGAACAGCAACATTCAGTACTTC. The genes are TRBV23-1 and TRBJ2-4; D remains unclear. TRBV23-1 is an open reading frame, and its role is uncertain. The CDR3 extends over 13 amino acids. Trimming stripped 0 bases from V and 7 bases from J, with 7 bases between.

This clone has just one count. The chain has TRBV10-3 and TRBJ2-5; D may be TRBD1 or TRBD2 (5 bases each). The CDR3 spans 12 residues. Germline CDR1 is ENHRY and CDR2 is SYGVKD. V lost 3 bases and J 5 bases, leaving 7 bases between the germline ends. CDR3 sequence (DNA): TGTGCCATCAGTGACAGGGAGGAGACCCAGTACTTC. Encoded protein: CAISDREETQYF.

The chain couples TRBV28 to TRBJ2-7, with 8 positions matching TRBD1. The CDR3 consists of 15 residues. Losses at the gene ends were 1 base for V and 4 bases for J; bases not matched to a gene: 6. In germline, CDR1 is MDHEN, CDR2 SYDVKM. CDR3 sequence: CASSLSQGATYEQYF. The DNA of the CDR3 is TGTGCCAGCAGTTTATCGCAGGGGGCTACGTACGAGCAGTACTTC.

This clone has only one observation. CDR3 sequence: CASSFPWAAGGPTDTQYF. In DNA, the CDR3 is TGTGCCAGCAGTTTCCCTTGGGCAGCGGGGGGACCCACAGATACGCAGTATTTT. The chain links TRBV28 to TRBJ2-3; 9 bases align to TRBD2. Germline CDR1 reads MDHEN; CDR2 reads SYDVKM. CDR3 length: 18 residues. J lost 2 bases, V lost 3 bases, and 12 bases had no gene match.

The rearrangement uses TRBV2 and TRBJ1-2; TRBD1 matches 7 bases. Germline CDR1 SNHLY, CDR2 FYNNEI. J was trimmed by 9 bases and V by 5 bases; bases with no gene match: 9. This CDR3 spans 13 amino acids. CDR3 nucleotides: TGTGCCAGCAGTCCTAGGGACAGCGAGCGCTACACCTTC. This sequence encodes CASSPRDSERYTF.

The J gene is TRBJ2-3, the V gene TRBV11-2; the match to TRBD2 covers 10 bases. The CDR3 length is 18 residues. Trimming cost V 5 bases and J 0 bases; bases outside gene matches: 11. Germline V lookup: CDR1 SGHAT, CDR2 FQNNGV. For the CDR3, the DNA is TGTGCCAGCAGCCAGCCTAGCGGGAGCTTCCCGAGCACAGATACGCAGTATTTT. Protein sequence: CASSQPSGSFPSTDTQYF.

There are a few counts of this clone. The CDR3 reads CAISASLTYEQYF. CDR3 DNA: TGTGCCATCAGTGCGAGTTTGACCTACGAGCAGTACTTC. The rearrangement uses TRBV10-3 and TRBJ2-7; D gene ambiguous. The CDR3 is 13 residues long. Germline V gives CDR1 ENHRY, CDR2 SYGVKD. Trimming pared 4 bases from V and 2 bases from J, leaving 9 bases between.

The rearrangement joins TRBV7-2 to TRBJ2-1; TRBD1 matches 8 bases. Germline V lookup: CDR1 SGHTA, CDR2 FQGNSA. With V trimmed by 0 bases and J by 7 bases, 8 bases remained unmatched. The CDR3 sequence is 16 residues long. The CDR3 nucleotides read TGTGCCAGCAGCTTAGCTCCAGGGGGCGGTTATAATGAGCAGTTCTTC. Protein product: CASSLAPGGGYNEQFF.

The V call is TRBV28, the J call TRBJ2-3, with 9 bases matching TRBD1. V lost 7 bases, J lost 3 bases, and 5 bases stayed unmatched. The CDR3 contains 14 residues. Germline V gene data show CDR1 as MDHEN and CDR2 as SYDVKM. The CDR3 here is CASTTGQGTDTQYF. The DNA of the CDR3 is TGTGCCAGCACCACCGGACAGGGGACAGATACGCAGTATTTT. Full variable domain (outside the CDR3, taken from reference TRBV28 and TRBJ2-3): DVKVTQSSRYLVKRTGEKVFLECVQDMDHENMFWYRQDPGLGLRLIYFSYDVKMKEKGDIPEGYSVSREKKERFSLILESASTNQTSMYLCASTTGQGTDTQYFGPGTRLTVL.

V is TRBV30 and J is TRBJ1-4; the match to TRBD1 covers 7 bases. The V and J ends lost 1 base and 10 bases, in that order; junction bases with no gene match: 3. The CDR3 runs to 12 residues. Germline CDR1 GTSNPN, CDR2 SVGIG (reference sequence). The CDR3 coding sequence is TGTGCCTGGAGTGCTACAGGGGTAAAACTGTTTTTT. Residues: CAWSATGVKLFF.

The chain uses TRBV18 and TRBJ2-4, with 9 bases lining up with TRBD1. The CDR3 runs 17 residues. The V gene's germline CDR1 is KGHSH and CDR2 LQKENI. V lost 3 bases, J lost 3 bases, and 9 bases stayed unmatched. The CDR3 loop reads CASSPNYRGQGKNIQYF. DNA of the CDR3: TGTGCCAGCTCACCCAACTACAGGGGGCAGGGCAAAAACATTCAGTACTTC.

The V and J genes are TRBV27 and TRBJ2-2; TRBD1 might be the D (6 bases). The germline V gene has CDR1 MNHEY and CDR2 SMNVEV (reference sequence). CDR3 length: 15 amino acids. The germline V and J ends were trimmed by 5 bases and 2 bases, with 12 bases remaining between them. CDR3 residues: CASSLGQLNTGELFF. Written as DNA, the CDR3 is TGTGCCAGCAGTCTTGGACAGCTTAACACCGGGGAGCTGTTTTTT.

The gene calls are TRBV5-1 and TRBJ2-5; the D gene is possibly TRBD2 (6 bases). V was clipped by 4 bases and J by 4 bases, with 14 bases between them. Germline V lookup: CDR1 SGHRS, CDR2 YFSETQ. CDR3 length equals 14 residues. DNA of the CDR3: TGCGCCAGCAGCGGGGGGTCCCGTGTAGAGACCCAGTACTTC. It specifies CASSGGSRVETQYF.

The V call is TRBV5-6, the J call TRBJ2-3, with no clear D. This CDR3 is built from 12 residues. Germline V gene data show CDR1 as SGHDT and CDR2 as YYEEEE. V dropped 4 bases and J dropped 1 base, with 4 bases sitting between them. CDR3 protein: CASSPRTDTQYF. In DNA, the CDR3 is TGTGCCAGCAGCCCCCGCACAGATACGCAGTATTTT. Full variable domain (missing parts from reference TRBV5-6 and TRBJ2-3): DAGVTQSPTHLIKTRGQQVTLRCSPKSGHDTVSWYQQALGQGPQFIFQYYEEEERQRGNFPDRFSGHQFPNYSSELNVNALLLGDSALYLCASSPRTDTQYFGPGTRLTVL.

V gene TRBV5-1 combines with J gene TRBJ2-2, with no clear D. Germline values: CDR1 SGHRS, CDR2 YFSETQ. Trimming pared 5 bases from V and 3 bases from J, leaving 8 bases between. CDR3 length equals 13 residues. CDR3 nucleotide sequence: TGCGCCAGCAGGTCAAGGGACACCGGGGAGCTGTTTTTT. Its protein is CASRSRDTGELFF.

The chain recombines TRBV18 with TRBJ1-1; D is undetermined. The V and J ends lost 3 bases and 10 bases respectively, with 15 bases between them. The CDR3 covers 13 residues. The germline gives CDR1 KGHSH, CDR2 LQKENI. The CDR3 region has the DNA TGTGCCAGCTCACCTGGTTTAAGTAGCGTAGCTTTCTTT. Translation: CASSPGLSSVAFF.

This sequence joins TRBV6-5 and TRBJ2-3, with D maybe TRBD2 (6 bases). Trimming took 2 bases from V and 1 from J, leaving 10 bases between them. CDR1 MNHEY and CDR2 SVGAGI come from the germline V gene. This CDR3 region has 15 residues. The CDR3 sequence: CASSYPSSGTDTQYF. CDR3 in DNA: TGTGCCAGCAGTTACCCGTCTAGCGGCACAGATACGCAGTATTTT.

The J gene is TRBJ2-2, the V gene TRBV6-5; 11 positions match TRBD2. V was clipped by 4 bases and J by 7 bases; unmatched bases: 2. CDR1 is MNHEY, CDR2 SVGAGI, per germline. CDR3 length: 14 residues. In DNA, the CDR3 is TGTGCCAGCAGTTCAGGACTAGCGGGCGGGGAGCTGTTTTTT. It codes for CASSSGLAGGELFF.

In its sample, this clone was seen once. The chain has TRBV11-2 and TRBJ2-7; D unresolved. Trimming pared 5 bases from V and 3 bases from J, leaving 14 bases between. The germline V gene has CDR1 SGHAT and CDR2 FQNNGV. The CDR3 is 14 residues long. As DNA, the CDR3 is TGTGCCAGCAGCAGCCGCCAAACCCTCTACGAGCAGTACTTC. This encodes CASSSRQTLYEQYF.

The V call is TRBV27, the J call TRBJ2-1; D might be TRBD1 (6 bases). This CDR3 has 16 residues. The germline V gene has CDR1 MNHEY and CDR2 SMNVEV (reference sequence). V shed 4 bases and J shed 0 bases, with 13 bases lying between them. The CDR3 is CASSWDTGNSYNEQFF. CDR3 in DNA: TGTGCCAGCAGTTGGGATACAGGGAACTCCTACAATGAGCAGTTCTTC.